This entry lists 8 T cell receptor beta chains sequenced from one sample in a study of blood T cell repertoires in COVID-19. Sequenced by immunoSEQ multiplex PCR; TCRdb stores in-frame clones only, minus some. Among tens of thousands of clones listed, about three quarters were seen once. The specimen sequenced was peripheral blood. Source of these receptors: a man between 25 and 39 years old with COVID-19, enrolled during active disease.

The chain uses TRBV6-5 and TRBJ1-4; 9 bases are shared with TRBD1. V was clipped by 5 bases and J by 8 bases; unmatched bases: 9. Per the germline V gene, CDR1 is MNHEY and CDR2 is SVGAGI. This CDR3 is 15 amino acids long. The CDR3 nucleotides read TGTGCCAGCAGTCACACAACAGGGGGCGAGGAAAAACTGTTTTTT. Protein: CASSHTTGGEEKLFF.

Note on this clone: At one boundary the junction diverges from the germline segment, which might be a read error. J is TRBJ1-1 and V is TRBV6-4; TRBD1 is a possible D gene (6 bases). Germline values: CDR1 MRHNA, CDR2 SNTAGT. This CDR3 comprises 8 residues. CDR3 sequence: CASGQLSF. Written as DNA, the CDR3 is TGTGCCAGTGGACAGCTCTCCTTT.

V gene TRBV7-7 combines with J gene TRBJ2-3, with no clear D. Between the trimmed V and J ends, which lost 1 base and 6 bases, there was a span of 8 bases. Germline V gene lookup returns CDR1 SSHAT and CDR2 FNYEAQ (reference sequence). CDR3 length: 13 amino acids. The CDR3 reads CASSLDFRDTQYF. The CDR3 region has the DNA TGTGCCAGCAGCTTAGACTTCCGGGATACGCAGTATTTT.

The gene calls are TRBV5-4 and TRBJ2-5; D is unresolved. The CDR3 sequence is 16 residues long. Deletions cut 3 bases from V and 1 base from J, with 16 bases between. From germline, CDR1 is SGHNT and CDR2 YYREEE (reference sequence). This CDR3 reads CASSSRSQVVQETQYF. The CDR3 bases are TGTGCCAGCAGCTCCAGATCGCAGGTGGTCCAAGAGACCCAGTACTTC.

The chain employs TRBV6-5 and TRBJ1-1; the D is unclear. In germline, CDR1 is MNHEY, CDR2 SVGAGI. Trimming took off 6 bases at V and 6 bases at J, with 17 bases between the two ends. There are 14 residues in the CDR3. Here the CDR3 reads CASSQRLSYAEAFF. The CDR3 DNA reads TGTGCCAGCAGCCAACGGTTATCATACGCTGAAGCTTTCTTT.

V gene TRBV4-1 combines with J gene TRBJ2-3; 10 bases match TRBD1. Germline values: CDR1 MGHRA, CDR2 YSYEKL. J was trimmed by 6 bases and V by 8 bases; bases with no gene match: 11. The CDR3 length is 15 residues. Here the CDR3 reads CASRVDRGSADTQYF. Written as DNA, the CDR3 is TGCGCCAGCCGCGTGGACAGGGGGAGTGCTGATACGCAGTATTTT.

On this clone itself: Other nucleotide sequences from this sample produce the same CDR3. V gene TRBV18 combines with J gene TRBJ1-4; D may be TRBD1 (5 bases). Germline CDR1 KGHSH, CDR2 LQKENI. The CDR3 sequence is 14 residues long. V was shortened by 6 bases and J by 0 bases, with 8 bases between the two germline ends. The CDR3 loop is CASSPDTTNEKLFF. In nucleotides, the CDR3 is TGTGCCAGCTCCCCGGACACAACTAATGAAAAACTGTTTTTT. Full variable domain (missing parts from reference TRBV18 and TRBJ1-4): NAGVMQNPRHLVRRRGQEARLRCSPMKGHSHVYWYRQLPEEGLKFMVYLQKENIIDESGMPKERFSAEFPKEGPSILRIQQVVRGDSAAYFCASSPDTTNEKLFFGSGTQLSVL.

This clone was found a few times. The chain is built from TRBV30 and TRBJ1-4, with TRBD1 matching 8 bases. The CDR3 runs to 14 residues. The junction had 6 bases not matched to a gene; V was cut back by 6 bases and J by 3 bases. Germline V gene data show CDR1 as GTSNPN and CDR2 as SVGIG (reference sequence). CDR3 in DNA: TGTGCCTGTTCCGGACAGGGCGCTAATGAAAAACTGTTTTTT. As protein: CACSGQGANEKLFF.